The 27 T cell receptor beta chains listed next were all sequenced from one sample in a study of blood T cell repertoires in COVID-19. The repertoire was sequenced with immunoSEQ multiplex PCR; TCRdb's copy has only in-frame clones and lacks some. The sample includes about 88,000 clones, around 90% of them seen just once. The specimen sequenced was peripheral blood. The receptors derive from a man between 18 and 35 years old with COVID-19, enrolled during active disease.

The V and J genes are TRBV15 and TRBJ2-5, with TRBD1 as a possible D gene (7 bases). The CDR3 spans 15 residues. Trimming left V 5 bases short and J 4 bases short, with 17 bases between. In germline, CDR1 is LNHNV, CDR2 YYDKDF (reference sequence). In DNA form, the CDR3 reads TGTGCCACCAGCCCCCCTGGAGGGGGCCCAGAGACCCAGTACTTC. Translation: CATSPPGGGPETQYF. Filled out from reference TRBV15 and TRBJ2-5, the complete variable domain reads DAMVIQNPRYQVTQFGKPVTLSCSQTLNHNVMYWYQQKSSQAPKLLFHYYDKDFNNEADTPDNFQSRRPNTSFCFLDIRSPGLGDTAMYLCATSPPGGGPETQYFGPGTRLLVL.

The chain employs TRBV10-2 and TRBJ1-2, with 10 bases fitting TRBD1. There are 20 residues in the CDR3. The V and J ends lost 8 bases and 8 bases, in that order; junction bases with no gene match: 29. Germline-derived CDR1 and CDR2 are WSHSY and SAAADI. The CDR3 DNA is TGCGCCAGCGGGGGATCCTCGTTGGGGACAGGGGACCGGCCGATGGGGGGCTACACCTTC. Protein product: CASGGSSLGTGDRPMGGYTF.

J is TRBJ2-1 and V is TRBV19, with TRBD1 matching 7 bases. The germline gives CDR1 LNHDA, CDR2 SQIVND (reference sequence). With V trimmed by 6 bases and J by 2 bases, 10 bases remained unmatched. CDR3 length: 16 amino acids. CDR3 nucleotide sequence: TGTGCCAGTAGCCCCAGACAGGGAACCCCCTACAATGAGCAGTTCTTC. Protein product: CASSPRQGTPYNEQFF.

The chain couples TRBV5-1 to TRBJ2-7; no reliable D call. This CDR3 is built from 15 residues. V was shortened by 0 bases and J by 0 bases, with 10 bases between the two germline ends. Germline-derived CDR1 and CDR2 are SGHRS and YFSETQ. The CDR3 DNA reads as TGCGCCAGCAGCTTGGAACCAGGTCCCTCCTACGAGCAGTACTTC. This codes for CASSLEPGPSYEQYF.

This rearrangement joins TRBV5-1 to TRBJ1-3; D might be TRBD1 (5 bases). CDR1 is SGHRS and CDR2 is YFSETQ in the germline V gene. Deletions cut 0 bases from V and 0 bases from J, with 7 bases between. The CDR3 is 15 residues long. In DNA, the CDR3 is TGCGCCAGCAGCTTGGGGGGCGACTCTGGAAACACCATATATTTT. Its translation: CASSLGGDSGNTIYF. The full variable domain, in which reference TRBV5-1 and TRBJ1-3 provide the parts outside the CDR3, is KAGVTQTPRYLIKTRGQQVTLSCSPISGHRSVSWYQQTPGQGLQFLFEYFSETQRNKGNFPGRFSGRQFSNSRSEMNVSTLELGDSALYLCASSLGGDSGNTIYFGEGSWLTVV.

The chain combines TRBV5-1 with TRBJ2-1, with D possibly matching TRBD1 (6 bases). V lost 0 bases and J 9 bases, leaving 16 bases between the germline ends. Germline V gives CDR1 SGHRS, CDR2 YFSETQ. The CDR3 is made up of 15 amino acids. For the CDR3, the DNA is TGCGCCAGCAGCTTGGGGGCAGGGGCCCGTTCTGAGCAGTTCTTC. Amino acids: CASSLGAGARSEQFF.

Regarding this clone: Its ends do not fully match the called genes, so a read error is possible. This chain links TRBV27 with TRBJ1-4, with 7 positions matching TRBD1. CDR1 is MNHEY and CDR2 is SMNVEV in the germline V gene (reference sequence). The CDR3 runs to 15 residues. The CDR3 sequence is CASRAGDSPFEKLLF. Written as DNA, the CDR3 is TGTGCCAGCAGAGCGGGGGACAGCCCGTTTGAAAAACTGCTTTTT.

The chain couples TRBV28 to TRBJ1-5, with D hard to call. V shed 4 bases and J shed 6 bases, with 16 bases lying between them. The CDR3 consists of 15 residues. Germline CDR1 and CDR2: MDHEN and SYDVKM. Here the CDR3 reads CASSSRSRSGQPQHF. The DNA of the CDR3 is TGTGCCAGCAGTTCTAGGAGCCGGTCGGGTCAGCCCCAGCATTTT.

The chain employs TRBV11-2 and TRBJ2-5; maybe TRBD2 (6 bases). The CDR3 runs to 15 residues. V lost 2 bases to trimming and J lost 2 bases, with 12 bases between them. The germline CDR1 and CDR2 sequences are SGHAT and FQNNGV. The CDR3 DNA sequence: TGTGCCAGCAGCTTATACTTAGCGGAACAAGAGACCCAGTACTTC. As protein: CASSLYLAEQETQYF. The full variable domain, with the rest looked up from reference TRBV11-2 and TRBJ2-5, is EAGVAQSPRYKIIEKRQSVAFWCNPISGHATLYWYQQILGQGPKLLIQFQNNGVVDDSQLPKDRFSAERLKGVDSTLKIQPAKLEDSAVYLCASSLYLAEQETQYFGPGTRLLVL.

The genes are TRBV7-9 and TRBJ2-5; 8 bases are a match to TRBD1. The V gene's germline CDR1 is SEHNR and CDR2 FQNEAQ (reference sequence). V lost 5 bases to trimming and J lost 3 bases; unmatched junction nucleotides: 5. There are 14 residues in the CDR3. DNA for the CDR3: TGTGCCAGCAGCCTCTGGGGACAGGAAGAGACCCAGTACTTC. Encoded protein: CASSLWGQEETQYF.

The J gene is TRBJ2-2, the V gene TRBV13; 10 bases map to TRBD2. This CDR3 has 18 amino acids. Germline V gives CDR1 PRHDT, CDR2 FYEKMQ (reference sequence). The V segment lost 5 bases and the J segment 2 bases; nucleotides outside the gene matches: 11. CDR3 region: CASSPTPSSGRNTGELFF. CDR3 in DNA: TGTGCCAGCAGCCCCACGCCCTCTAGCGGGAGAAACACCGGGGAGCTGTTTTTT.

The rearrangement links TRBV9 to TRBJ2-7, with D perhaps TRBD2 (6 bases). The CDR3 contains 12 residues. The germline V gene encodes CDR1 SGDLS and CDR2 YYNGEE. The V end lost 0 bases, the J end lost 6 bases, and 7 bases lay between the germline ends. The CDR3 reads CASSVDGGEQYF. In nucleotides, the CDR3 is TGTGCCAGCAGCGTAGACGGGGGCGAGCAGTACTTC.

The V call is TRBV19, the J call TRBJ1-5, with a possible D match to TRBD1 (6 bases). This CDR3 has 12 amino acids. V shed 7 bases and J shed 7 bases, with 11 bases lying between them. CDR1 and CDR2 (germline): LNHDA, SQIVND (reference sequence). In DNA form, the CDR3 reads TGTGCCAGTATTGGCAGGGGCCAGCCCCAGCATTTT. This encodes CASIGRGQPQHF.

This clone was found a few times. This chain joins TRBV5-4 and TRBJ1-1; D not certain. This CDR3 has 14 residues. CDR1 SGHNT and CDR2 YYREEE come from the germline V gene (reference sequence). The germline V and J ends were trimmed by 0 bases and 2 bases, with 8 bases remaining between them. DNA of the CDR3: TGTGCCAGCAGCTTGGAACAGATTAACACTGAAGCTTTCTTT. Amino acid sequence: CASSLEQINTEAFF.

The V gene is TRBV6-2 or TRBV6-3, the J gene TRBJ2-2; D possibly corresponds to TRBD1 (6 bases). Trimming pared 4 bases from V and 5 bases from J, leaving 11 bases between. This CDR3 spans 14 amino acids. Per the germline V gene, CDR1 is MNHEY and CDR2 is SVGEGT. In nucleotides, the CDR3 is TGTGCCAGCAGTTGGGCAGGGGTTACCGGGGAGCTGTTTTTT. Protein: CASSWAGVTGELFF.

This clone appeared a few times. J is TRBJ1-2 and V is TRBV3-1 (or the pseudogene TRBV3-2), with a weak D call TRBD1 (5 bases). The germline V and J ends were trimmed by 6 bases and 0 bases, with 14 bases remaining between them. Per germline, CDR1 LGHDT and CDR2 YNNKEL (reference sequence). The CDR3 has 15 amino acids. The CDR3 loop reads CASSRGDLANYGYTF. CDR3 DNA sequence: TGTGCCAGCAGTCGCGGGGACCTAGCTAACTATGGCTACACCTTC.

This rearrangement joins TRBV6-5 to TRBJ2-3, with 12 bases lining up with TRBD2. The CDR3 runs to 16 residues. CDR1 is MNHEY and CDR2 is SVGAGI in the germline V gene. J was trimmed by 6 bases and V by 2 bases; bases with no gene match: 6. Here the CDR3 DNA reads TGTGCCAGCAGTTACCTAGCGGGAGGGCCCGTGGATACGCAGTATTTT. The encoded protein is CASSYLAGGPVDTQYF.

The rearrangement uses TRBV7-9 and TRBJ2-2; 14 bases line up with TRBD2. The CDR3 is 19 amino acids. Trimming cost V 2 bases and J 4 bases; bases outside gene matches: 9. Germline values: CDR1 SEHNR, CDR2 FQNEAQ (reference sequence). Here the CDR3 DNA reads TGTGCCAGCAGCTTAAAGGGACTAGCGGGAGTGATGGGCACCGGGGAGCTGTTTTTT. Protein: CASSLKGLAGVMGTGELFF.

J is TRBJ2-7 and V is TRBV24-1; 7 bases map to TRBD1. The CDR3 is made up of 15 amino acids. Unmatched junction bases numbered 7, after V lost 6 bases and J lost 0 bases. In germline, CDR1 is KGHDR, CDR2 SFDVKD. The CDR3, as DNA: TGTGCCACCAGTCAGGGACAGAACCCCTCCTACGAGCAGTACTTC. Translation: CATSQGQNPSYEQYF.

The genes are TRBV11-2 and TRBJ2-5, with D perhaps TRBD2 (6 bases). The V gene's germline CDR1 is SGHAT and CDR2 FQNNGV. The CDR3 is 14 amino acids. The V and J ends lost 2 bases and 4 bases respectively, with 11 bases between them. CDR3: CASSLPSVGETQYF. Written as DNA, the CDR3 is TGTGCCAGCAGCTTACCTAGCGTAGGAGAGACCCAGTACTTC.

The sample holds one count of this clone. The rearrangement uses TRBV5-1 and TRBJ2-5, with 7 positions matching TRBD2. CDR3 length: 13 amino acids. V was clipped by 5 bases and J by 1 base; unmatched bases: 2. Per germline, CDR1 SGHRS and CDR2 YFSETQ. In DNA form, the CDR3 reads TGCGCCAGCAGGACTAGCCTCCAAGAGACCCAGTACTTC. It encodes CASRTSLQETQYF.

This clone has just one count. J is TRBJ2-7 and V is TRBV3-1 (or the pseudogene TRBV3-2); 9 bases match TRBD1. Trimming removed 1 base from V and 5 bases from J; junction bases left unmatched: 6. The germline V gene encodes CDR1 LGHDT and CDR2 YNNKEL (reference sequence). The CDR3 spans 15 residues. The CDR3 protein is CASSQGTTGGDEQYF. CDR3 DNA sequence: TGTGCCAGCAGCCAAGGCACAACAGGGGGCGACGAGCAGTACTTC.

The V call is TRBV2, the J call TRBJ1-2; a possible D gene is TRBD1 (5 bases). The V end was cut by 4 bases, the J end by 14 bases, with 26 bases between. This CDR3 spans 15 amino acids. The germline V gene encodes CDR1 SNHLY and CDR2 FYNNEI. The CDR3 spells CASSATPGLAGGETF. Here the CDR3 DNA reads TGTGCCAGCAGTGCAACTCCCGGTTTGGCCGGGGGTGAGACCTTC. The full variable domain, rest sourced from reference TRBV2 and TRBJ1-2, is EPEVTQTPSHQVTQMGQEVILRCVPISNHLYFYWYRQILGQKVEFLVSFYNNEISEKSEIFDDQFSVERPDGSNFTLKIRSTKLEDSAMYFCASSATPGLAGGETFGSGTRLTVV.

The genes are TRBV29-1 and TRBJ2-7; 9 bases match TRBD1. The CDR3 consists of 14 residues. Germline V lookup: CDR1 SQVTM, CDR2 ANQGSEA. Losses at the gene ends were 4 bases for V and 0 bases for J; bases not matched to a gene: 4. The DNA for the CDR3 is TGCAGCGTTGCGGGGACAGGGACCTCCTACGAGCAGTACTTC. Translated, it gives CSVAGTGTSYEQYF.

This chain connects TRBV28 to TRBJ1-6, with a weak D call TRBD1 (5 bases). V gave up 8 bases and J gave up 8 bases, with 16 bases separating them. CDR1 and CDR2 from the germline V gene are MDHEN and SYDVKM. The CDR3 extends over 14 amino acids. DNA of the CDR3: TGTGCCAGCGGATCCAGGGTTCGTGATTCACCCCTCCACTTT. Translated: CASGSRVRDSPLHF.

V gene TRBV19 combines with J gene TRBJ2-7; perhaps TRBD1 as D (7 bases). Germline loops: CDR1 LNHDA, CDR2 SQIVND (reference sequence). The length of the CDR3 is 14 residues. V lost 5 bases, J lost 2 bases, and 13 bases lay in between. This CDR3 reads CASSPGGTAYEQYF. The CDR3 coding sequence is TGTGCCAGTAGTCCGGGCGGGACAGCCTACGAGCAGTACTTC.

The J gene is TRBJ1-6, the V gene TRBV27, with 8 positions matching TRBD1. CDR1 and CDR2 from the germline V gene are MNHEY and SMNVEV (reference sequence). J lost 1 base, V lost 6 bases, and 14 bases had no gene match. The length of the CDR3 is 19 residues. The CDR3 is CASRFTGSGQGSYNSPLHF. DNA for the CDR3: TGTGCCAGCAGATTCACGGGTTCTGGACAGGGTTCCTATAATTCACCCCTCCACTTT.